These 5 T cell receptor beta chains originate from one sample sequenced in a study of blood T cell repertoires in COVID-19. Only in-frame clones appear in the TCRdb table, and some are missing; sequencing was by immunoSEQ multiplex PCR. The table shows around 93,000 clones, with 82% occurring only once. The sequencing input was peripheral blood. Receptor source: an elderly man with acute or convalescent COVID-19.

The V gene is TRBV12-3 or TRBV12-4, the J gene TRBJ1-2; 7 bases are shared with TRBD1. Losses at the gene ends were 6 bases for V and 4 bases for J; bases not matched to a gene: 2. The CDR3 covers 12 residues. CDR3 loop: CASRGGGYGYTF. Written as DNA, the CDR3 is TGTGCCAGCAGAGGGGGCGGCTATGGCTACACCTTC.

The V gene is TRBV25-1, the J gene TRBJ1-1, with no clear D. The V end lost 5 bases, the J end lost 9 bases, and 16 bases lay between the germline ends. This CDR3 has 13 residues. Germline CDR1 and CDR2: MGHDK and SYGVNS. CDR3: CASSNGGSTQAFF. The CDR3 DNA sequence: TGTGCCAGCAGTAATGGAGGCAGTACTCAAGCTTTCTTT.

The rearrangement joins TRBV6-4 to TRBJ1-6, with unresolved D. CDR1 and CDR2 from the germline V gene are MRHNA and SNTAGT. CDR3 size: 14 residues. The V end lost 3 bases, the J end lost 6 bases, and 9 bases lay between the germline ends. This CDR3 reads CASSEEESNSPLHF. Written as DNA, the CDR3 is TGTGCCAGCAGTGAAGAAGAGAGTAATTCACCCCTCCACTTT.

The J gene is TRBJ1-1, the V gene TRBV19, with TRBD1 matching 7 bases. CDR1 is LNHDA and CDR2 is SQIVND in the germline V gene (reference sequence). The CDR3 loop spans 13 amino acids. V trimming: 6 bases; J trimming: 5 bases; junction bases outside the gene matches: 6. The CDR3: CASRPGGRTEAFF. The DNA of the CDR3 is TGTGCCAGTAGGCCAGGGGGGCGGACTGAAGCTTTCTTT.

The V and J genes are TRBV10-3 and TRBJ1-1; D unresolved. The CDR3 has 13 amino acids. V was clipped by 8 bases and J by 0 bases, with 10 bases between them. From germline, CDR1 is ENHRY and CDR2 SYGVKD. The CDR3 DNA reads TGTGCCATCGGCAGTGAATTGAACACTGAAGCTTTCTTT. This sequence encodes CAIGSELNTEAFF.